Presented here are 13 T cell receptor beta chains from one specimen sequenced in a study of T cells in tumors after PD-1 blockade. The assay was immunoSEQ multiplex PCR, and TCRdb's table has in-frame clones only and misses some. The data hold approximately 47,000 clones, with 65% to 85% observed a single time. The source material was PBMCs, sampled before anti-PD-1 therapy. Every receptor here comes from a human donor with advanced basal cell or squamous cell carcinoma (not recorded which).

The chain joins TRBV2 to TRBJ1-5; D perhaps matches TRBD1 (6 bases). The ends were cut back, 6 bases at V and 3 bases at J, with 15 bases in the middle. This CDR3 comprises 15 residues. From germline, CDR1 is SNHLY and CDR2 FYNNEI. CDR3 sequence reads: CASSHSGGLNQPQHF. In DNA form, the CDR3 reads TGTGCCAGCAGCCACTCGGGGGGCCTCAATCAGCCCCAGCATTTT.

This chain links TRBV7-8 with TRBJ1-2, with unresolved D. Trimming left V 4 bases short and J 5 bases short, with 11 bases between. This CDR3 comprises 13 residues. Germline CDR1 and CDR2: SGHVS and FQNEAQ. CDR3 in amino acids: CASSSSSLYGYTF. The CDR3 DNA is TGTGCCAGCAGCTCCTCCAGCTTATATGGCTACACCTTC. Supplemented by reference TRBV7-8 and TRBJ1-2, the full variable domain reads GAGVSQSPRYKVAKRGQDVALRCDPISGHVSLFWYQQALGQGPEFLTYFQNEAQLDKSGLPSDRFFAERPEGSVSTLKIQRTQQEDSAVYLCASSSSSLYGYTFGSGTRLTVV.

Turning to this clone: A clone one base away is much larger, so this may be a read error. This rearrangement joins TRBV11-3 to TRBJ1-2, with D perhaps TRBD1 (5 bases). Trimming shortened V by 3 bases and J by 0 bases, and 5 bases separated the two germline ends. CDR3 length: 13 amino acids. The germline V gene has CDR1 SGHNT and CDR2 YENEEA. The CDR3 reads CASSLGANYGYTF. CDR3 nucleotide sequence: TGTGCCAGCAGCTTGGGGGCTAACTATGGCTACACCTTC.

The gene calls are TRBV18 and TRBJ2-1, with D perhaps matching TRBD2 (5 bases). CDR1 KGHSH and CDR2 LQKENI come from the germline V gene. The CDR3 extends over 13 amino acids. The V gene lost 6 bases and the J gene lost 9 bases, with 15 bases spanning the gap. The CDR3 sequence is CASSRYGEIEQFF. Written as DNA, the CDR3 is TGTGCCAGCTCGAGATACGGGGAAATTGAGCAGTTCTTC.

Of note for this clone: This specimen includes other DNA sequences encoding the same CDR3. The chain has TRBV2 and TRBJ2-1, with D perhaps assigned TRBD1 or TRBD2 (5 bases each). Per germline, CDR1 SNHLY and CDR2 FYNNEI. V was trimmed by 3 bases and J by 8 bases, leaving 14 bases between them. The CDR3 runs 14 residues. CDR3 loop: CASSERGRDDEQFF. DNA of the CDR3: TGTGCCAGCAGTGAGAGGGGCCGCGATGATGAGCAGTTCTTC.

The rearrangement uses TRBV3-1 (or the pseudogene TRBV3-2) and TRBJ2-1; unclear D gene. Deletions cut 4 bases from V and 0 bases from J, with 10 bases between. Looked up from germline, CDR1 is LGHDT and CDR2 is YNNKEL (reference sequence). The CDR3 length is 15 residues. CDR3 residues: CASSPSPRSYNEQFF. The DNA of the CDR3 is TGTGCCAGCAGCCCATCTCCGCGCTCCTACAATGAGCAGTTCTTC.

V usage is TRBV28 and J usage is TRBJ1-2; no reliable D call. Germline CDR1 MDHEN, CDR2 SYDVKM. The CDR3 has 15 residues. With 4 bases removed from V and 4 bases from J, the gap between germline ends came to 16 bases. CDR3 residues: CASSYSDRDFYGYTF. CDR3 DNA sequence: TGTGCCAGCAGTTATAGCGACCGAGACTTCTATGGCTACACCTTC.

Written as DNA, the CDR3 is TGCGCCGGGGGGACGAACACCGGGGAGCTGTTTTTT. Translating gives CAGGTNTGELFF. The genes are TRBV5-1 and TRBJ2-2, with D maybe TRBD2 (6 bases). CDR1 SGHRS and CDR2 YFSETQ come from the germline V gene. V shed 10 bases and J shed 0 bases, with 7 bases lying between them. CDR3 length: 12 residues.

The V call is TRBV10-3, the J call TRBJ2-7, with TRBD1 matching 10 bases. This CDR3 comprises 16 residues. J was trimmed by 4 bases and V by 2 bases; bases with no gene match: 8. Germline V gene sequence: CDR1 ENHRY, CDR2 SYGVKD. The CDR3 sequence is CAISEPRDRGWYEQYF. For the CDR3, the DNA is TGTGCCATCAGTGAGCCCCGGGACAGGGGTTGGTACGAGCAGTACTTC.

The V and J genes are TRBV7-6 and TRBJ2-6; TRBD2 is a possible D gene (6 bases). CDR1 and CDR2 from the germline V gene are SGHVS and FNYEAQ. V was shortened by 5 bases and J by 4 bases, with 12 bases between the two germline ends. This CDR3 is built from 15 residues. The chain's CDR3 is CASSRAGAGANVLTF. CDR3 bases: TGTGCCAGCAGCCGAGCGGGTGCAGGGGCCAACGTCCTGACTTTC.

The chain links TRBV4-1 to TRBJ1-1; D uncertain. This CDR3 is built from 16 residues. Germline V CDR1 and CDR2: MGHRA, YSYEKL. Deletions cut 1 base from V and 1 base from J, with 13 bases between. The CDR3 DNA is TGCGCCAGCAGCCAAGGACACGGGCAGCCGAACACTGAAGCTTTCTTT. This encodes CASSQGHGQPNTEAFF.

This clone was observed a few times. The chain joins TRBV5-1 to TRBJ2-5, with TRBD1 identical over 7 bases. The CDR3 has 14 residues. V dropped 4 bases and J dropped 5; count of bases not matched to a gene: 8. Germline V gene data show CDR1 as SGHRS and CDR2 as YFSETQ. CDR3: CASSTLDRQETQYF. CDR3 coding DNA: TGCGCCAGCAGCACCCTGGACAGGCAGGAGACCCAGTACTTC. Using reference TRBV5-1 and TRBJ2-5 for the parts outside the CDR3, the full variable domain is KAGVTQTPRYLIKTRGQQVTLSCSPISGHRSVSWYQQTPGQGLQFLFEYFSETQRNKGNFPGRFSGRQFSNSRSEMNVSTLELGDSALYLCASSTLDRQETQYFGPGTRLLVL.

The gene calls are TRBV2 and TRBJ2-5; 7 bases match TRBD2. CDR1 and CDR2 (germline): SNHLY, FYNNEI. The trim removed 6 bases at V and 0 bases at J, leaving 10 bases unmatched. This CDR3 contains 16 residues. The CDR3 DNA sequence: TGTGCCAGCAGCTCCTCGGTAGCGGGCAACCAAGAGACCCAGTACTTC. It is translated as CASSSSVAGNQETQYF.